This T cell receptor (beta chain) was captured by sequencing in a study of OX40 agonist ivuxolimab in advanced cancers. Some background on the complete study: Ivuxolimab was an agonistic, fully human IgG2 monoclonal antibody directed against OX40 (CD134), a costimulatory receptor. Intravenous ivuxolimab was administered to patients every 2 weeks at six dose levels: 0.01, 0.1, 0.3, 1.5, 3 and 10 mg/kg. Of the approximately 54 patients in dose escalation, some 20 had hepatocellular carcinoma, around 15 had melanoma, 9 had renal cell carcinoma and 9 had head and neck cancer. The dose-escalation cohort was about 83% male with a mean age of around 64 years, ranging from 23 to 79. Prior anti-PD-1, anti-PD-L1 or anti-CTLA-4 therapy was permitted, and approximately 40% of dose-escalation patients had received checkpoint inhibitors. Partial responses were achieved by three dose-escalation patients, of whom one had hepatocellular carcinoma and two had cutaneous melanoma. The purpose of peripheral TCRbeta sequencing was to test whether ivuxolimab changed TCR sequence diversity and led to clonal T-cell expansion. The paper covers the monotherapy dose-escalation part of the phase I ivuxolimab trial, which included N ≈ 50 patients. The research as a whole found: Low levels of normalized T-cell clonal expansion were also seen in some patients who did not respond. In partial responders in the 0.1-3.0 mg/kg groups, normalized peripheral clonal expansion was found to be among the lowest, especially among CD8+ T cells. After ivuxolimab, more expanded clones were found on average in CD8+ T cells than in CD4+ T cells. At doses from 0.1 to 3.0 mg/kg, clonal expansion was seen in both CD4+ and CD8+ blood T cells between baseline and week 6. Antigen specificity was not determined for the clonally expanded peripheral T cells.

The trial excluded patients who had a history of autoimmune disease or who were on systemic immunosuppression. Peripheral blood for TCR sequencing was collected from all dose cohorts at baseline, on cycle 4 day 1, and on cycle 7 day 1. The samples were drawn from a first-in-human, open-label, multicenter phase I dose-escalation trial of ivuxolimab. Adults with locally advanced or metastatic melanoma, renal cell, hepatocellular, or head and neck squamous cell carcinoma were enrolled in the trial. Before TCR sequencing, CD4+ and CD8+ T cells were separately sorted from peripheral blood. The germline V gene provides CDR1 SGHRS and CDR2 YFSETQ. V is clipped by 0 bases and J by 4 bases, and the sequence between their germline boundaries is 7 bases long. Inclusive of the bounding cysteine and phenylalanine, the CDR3 is 13 residues long. Solely the CDR3 DNA is kept, with 39 bases framed from the first base.

To sequence the TCRbeta CDR3 region, genomic DNA was isolated from the sorted cells. The immunoSEQ Assay was used for sequencing of TCRbeta CDR3 regions. TCRdb obtained this table from immuneACCESS and retained in-frame rearrangements with V and J assigned. These tables miss some clones; where compared with another copy, unresolved V genes account for less than half of the shortfall, and the remainder is unexplained. The sample table shows tens of thousands of clones, and around 86% are seen once. Together, the top ten hold approximately 1.8% of the sample. Points on this clone: Its antigen has not been determined. Base-call qualities are not available, and no considerably larger clone is one nucleotide away.

The input for sequencing was CD4+ or CD8+ T cells sorted from blood, taken in a trial of the OX40 agonist ivuxolimab. The clonotype comes from an adult with an advanced solid tumor such as melanoma, head and neck, liver or kidney cancer. The rearranged chain carries TRBV5-1 and TRBJ1-1; no D segment can be confidently identified. For the CDR3, the sequence is CASSLGGGTEAFF. The nucleotides read TGCGCCAGCAGCTTGGGAGGCGGCACTGAAGCTTTCTTT.